This T cell receptor beta chain was obtained from a study of CD8 T cells in ankylosing spondylitis. The study, taken as a whole, reports: A number of the motif variants had already been described in reactive arthritis synovial fluid and blood. Reportedly, disease-linked clones are significantly enriched in ankylosing spondylitis patients' matched synovial fluid. A TCR beta motif made of under 10 highly homologous variants seemed typical of ankylosing spondylitis blood.

Quantitative barcoded 5'-RACE was used to prepare TCR beta libraries. TCRdb fed the 5' RACE reads into MiXCR, producing one record per CDR3 protein. Counted here are roughly 160,000 distinct CDR3 sequences, 9.8% occurring once; the ten biggest clones make up about 16%. The CDR3 length is 15 residues. The ends lost 2 bases at V and 5 bases at J; junction bases unmatched: 4. CDR1 is SGHAT and CDR2 is FQNNGV in the germline V gene. A few counts support this clonotype. What it binds is unknown. The V gene is TRBV11-2, the J gene TRBJ2-3; 10 bases agree with TRBD2. This clonotype was sampled from a female donor with ankylosing spondylitis or in good health (not recorded which). Source material: blood, either unsorted or a sorted T cell fraction (not recorded which). The CDR3 DNA reads as TGTGCCAGCAGCTTACTAGCGGGAGCTGTAGATACGCAGTATTTT. It codes for CASSLLAGAVDTQYF.